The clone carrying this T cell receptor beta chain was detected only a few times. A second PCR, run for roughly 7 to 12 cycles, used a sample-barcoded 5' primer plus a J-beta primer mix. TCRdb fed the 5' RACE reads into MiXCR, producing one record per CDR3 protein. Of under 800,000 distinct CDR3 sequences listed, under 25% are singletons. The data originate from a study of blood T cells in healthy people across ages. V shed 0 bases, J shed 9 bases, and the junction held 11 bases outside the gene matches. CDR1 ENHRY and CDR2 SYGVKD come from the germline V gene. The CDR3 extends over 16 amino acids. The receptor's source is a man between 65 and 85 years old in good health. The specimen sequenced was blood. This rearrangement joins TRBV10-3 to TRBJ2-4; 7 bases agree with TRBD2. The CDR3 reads CAISESGSQGGGIQYF. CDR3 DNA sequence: TGTGCCATCAGTGAGTCAGGCTCGCAAGGCGGGGGCATTCAGTACTTC.